The entry that follows covers one T cell receptor beta chain sequence. The target antigen is unknown. TCRdb re-called the 5' RACE reads; every CDR3 protein appears as one record, without DNA. Here the sample table reports around 260,000 distinct CDR3 sequences. The sample is drawn from a study of T cells expressing NK-cell markers. The study, taken as a whole, reports: Where several donors were concerned, these clonotypes also led the CD3+CD56-NKG2C+ fraction. Certain NKG2C+ T cell clones were expanded, and their HCMV specificity remained unclear.

Specimen: blood T cells: a sorted CD56 or NKG2C T cell subset, CD4+ or CD8+ T cells, or bulk PBMC T cells (not recorded which). This TCR was sampled from a woman aged 18 to 75 in good health.

The CDR3 is CASSGGGTQETQYF. J is TRBJ2-5 and V is TRBV23-1; TCRdb indicates TRBD1, and absent DNA this call remains unverified. TRBV23-1 counts as an open reading frame of uncertain function. This CDR3 comprises 14 residues.